Shown below are 14 T cell receptor beta chains from a single sample sequenced in a study of siplizumab effects on memory and regulatory T cells. Libraries were prepared by immunoSEQ multiplex PCR; TCRdb keeps only in-frame clonotypes and omits some of them. This table holds about 82,000 clones, roughly 90% found once. The specimen sequenced was Tregs sorted from blood. These receptors were collected from a human donor in good health.

J is TRBJ1-4 and V is TRBV7-9; D is undetermined. Trimming pared 3 bases from V and 0 bases from J, leaving 20 bases between. CDR1 and CDR2 from the germline V gene are SEHNR and FQNEAQ (reference sequence). This CDR3 comprises 19 residues. This CDR3 is CASSFRLGIGGPTNEKLFF. The DNA of the CDR3 is TGTGCCAGCAGCTTCCGGTTGGGCATCGGTGGCCCAACTAATGAAAAACTGTTTTTT.

The J gene is TRBJ2-5, the V gene TRBV5-1; TRBD1 aligns across 7 bases. Germline V gives CDR1 SGHRS, CDR2 YFSETQ. The V gene end was trimmed by 4 bases and the J gene end by 4 bases; junction bases not matched to a gene: 10. This CDR3 has 15 amino acids. In DNA, the CDR3 is TGCGCCAGCAGCCCTGGGACAGCTCCTTTAGAGACCCAGTACTTC. This gives the protein CASSPGTAPLETQYF.

In this sample, this clone turned up a few times. V and J are TRBV9 and TRBJ2-5; D possibly matches TRBD1 or TRBD2 (5 bases each). Trimming left V 4 bases short and J 5 bases short, with 15 bases between. Germline CDR1 is SGDLS and CDR2 is YYNGEE. The CDR3 runs to 14 residues. The CDR3 reads CASSPIGAVETQYF. The CDR3 DNA follows: TGTGCCAGCAGCCCTATCGGGGCAGTGGAGACCCAGTACTTC.

Here the CDR3 DNA reads TGTGCCAGCTCCCCGGGGAGCAATCAGCCCCAGCATTTT. Protein: CASSPGSNQPQHF. The chain has TRBV18 and TRBJ1-5; D uncertain. The germline V and J ends were trimmed by 6 bases and 1 base, with 7 bases remaining between them. Germline assignment: CDR1 KGHSH and CDR2 LQKENI. The CDR3 consists of 13 residues. The variable domain in full, completed from reference TRBV18 and TRBJ1-5, reads NAGVMQNPRHLVRRRGQEARLRCSPMKGHSHVYWYRQLPEEGLKFMVYLQKENIIDESGMPKERFSAEFPKEGPSILRIQQVVRGDSAAYFCASSPGSNQPQHFGDGTRLSIL.

This chain links TRBV18 with TRBJ1-2; 7 positions agree with TRBD1. V lost 4 bases and J lost 2; bases outside the gene matches: 4. This CDR3 has 14 amino acids. The germline CDR1 and CDR2 sequences are KGHSH and LQKENI. CDR3 amino acids: CASSQGAQNYGYTF. In DNA form, the CDR3 reads TGTGCCAGCTCACAGGGGGCCCAGAACTATGGCTACACCTTC.

This chain connects TRBV10-3 to TRBJ2-7, with D perhaps TRBD2 (6 bases). The CDR3 is made up of 14 amino acids. The V end lost 6 bases, the J end lost 6 bases, and 18 bases lay between the germline ends. Germline V CDR1 and CDR2: ENHRY, SYGVKD. The CDR3 bases are TGTGCCATCAGCCCGATGGAAGACGGGGGCGAGCAGTACTTC. It is translated as CAISPMEDGGEQYF.

The genes are TRBV5-1 and TRBJ1-3; TRBD1 matches 11 bases. The V gene end was trimmed by 4 bases and the J gene end by 2 bases; junction bases not matched to a gene: 5. CDR1 is SGHRS, CDR2 YFSETQ, per germline. The CDR3 loop spans 16 amino acids. Here the CDR3 reads CASSPWGQGAGNTIYF. The CDR3 DNA is TGCGCCAGCAGCCCGTGGGGACAGGGGGCTGGAAACACCATATATTTT.

The chain employs TRBV4-1 and TRBJ1-4; a possible D gene is TRBD1 (6 bases). The V gene lost 4 bases and the J gene lost 1 base, with 10 bases spanning the gap. Germline V lookup: CDR1 MGHRA, CDR2 YSYEKL. The CDR3 runs 15 residues. The chain's CDR3 is CASSRIQGTNEKLFF. In nucleotides, the CDR3 is TGCGCCAGCAGCCGGATACAGGGAACTAATGAAAAACTGTTTTTT.

V is TRBV6-5 and J is TRBJ1-3; 9 bases fit TRBD1. V lost 2 bases and J lost 7; bases outside the gene matches: 6. There are 15 residues in the CDR3. The germline CDR1 and CDR2 sequences are MNHEY and SVGAGI. The CDR3 sequence is CASSYLGQGGNTIYF. DNA of the CDR3: TGTGCCAGCAGTTACCTGGGACAGGGAGGGAACACCATATATTTT.

This clone has more than one count but fewer than ten. The chain carries TRBV4-1 and TRBJ2-2, with 7 bases matching TRBD1. This CDR3 spans 19 amino acids. V lost 3 bases to trimming and J lost 3 bases; unmatched junction nucleotides: 16. The germline CDR1 and CDR2 sequences are MGHRA and YSYEKL. CDR3 coding DNA: TGCGCCAGCAGCCACTTCGTAATGATTAGGGACAGAGACACCGGGGAGCTGTTTTTT. Translation: CASSHFVMIRDRDTGELFF.

This chain connects TRBV7-7 to TRBJ1-4, with 7 bases fitting TRBD1. Germline V gives CDR1 SSHAT, CDR2 FNYEAQ (reference sequence). The CDR3 has 15 amino acids. Germline trimming cut 2 bases from V and 5 bases from J; bases unmatched to any gene: 5. The CDR3 DNA sequence: TGTGCCAGCAGCTTACGGGACAGCCCAAATGAAAAACTGTTTTTT. Residues: CASSLRDSPNEKLFF. The variable domain in full, completed from reference TRBV7-7 and TRBJ1-4, reads GAGVSQSPRYKVTKRGQDVTLRCDPISSHATLYWYQQALGQGPEFLTYFNYEAQPDKSGLPSDRFSAERPEGSISTLTIQRTEQRDSAMYRCASSLRDSPNEKLFFGSGTQLSVL.

The rearrangement links TRBV7-2 to TRBJ2-3, with D unresolved. The CDR3 is 11 residues long. From germline, CDR1 is SGHTA and CDR2 FQGNSA. V lost 6 bases, J lost 8 bases, and 9 bases lay in between. The CDR3 here is CASSSGVTQYF. In DNA form, the CDR3 reads TGTGCCAGCAGTTCCGGAGTTACGCAGTATTTT.

The V call is TRBV27, the J call TRBJ1-5, with 7 nucleotides matching TRBD1. Germline values: CDR1 MNHEY, CDR2 SMNVEV (reference sequence). The CDR3 covers 15 residues. The V segment lost 6 bases and the J segment 5 bases; nucleotides outside the gene matches: 10. CDR3 sequence: CASRPIQGRDQPQHF. CDR3 nucleotide sequence: TGTGCCAGCAGACCCATACAGGGGAGGGATCAGCCCCAGCATTTT.

The chain carries TRBV7-2 and TRBJ2-4, with 10 bases aligning to TRBD2. V was clipped by 5 bases and J by 5 bases; unmatched bases: 6. There are 15 residues in the CDR3. Germline V gene sequence: CDR1 SGHTA, CDR2 FQGNSA. The CDR3 sequence is CASSPQRGGQNIQYF. The CDR3, as DNA: TGTGCCAGCAGCCCTCAGCGGGGGGGCCAAAACATTCAGTACTTC.